This T cell receptor (beta chain) was observed in a study of blood T cell repertoires in COVID-19. Across the study: Sites across the United States, Italy and Spain contributed samples from acute and convalescent COVID-19. The cDNA or gDNA used as material had been derived from T cells, B-cell-depleted T cells, or PBMCs.

Original handling: Reference gene primer amplification in the assay estimated nucleated cell counts. Sequencing used immunoSEQ multiplex PCR; TCRdb keeps in-frame clones, though not all of them. Clone size and V and J calls were adopted from that table, with D and trimming inferred from the DNA. The data show about 80,000 clones, more than 65% seen once. This CDR3 spans 16 amino acids. The trim removed 5 bases at V and 3 bases at J, leaving 10 bases unmatched. Germline-derived CDR1 and CDR2 are KGHSH and LQKENI. The receptor comes from an elderly man with acute or convalescent COVID-19. The V and J genes are TRBV18 and TRBJ2-5, with 9 bases lining up with TRBD1. The material sequenced was peripheral blood. CDR3 DNA sequence: TGTGCCAGCTCAAATTTCGGGACAGGGAAGGAAGAGACCCAGTACTTC. Translated, it gives CASSNFGTGKEETQYF.